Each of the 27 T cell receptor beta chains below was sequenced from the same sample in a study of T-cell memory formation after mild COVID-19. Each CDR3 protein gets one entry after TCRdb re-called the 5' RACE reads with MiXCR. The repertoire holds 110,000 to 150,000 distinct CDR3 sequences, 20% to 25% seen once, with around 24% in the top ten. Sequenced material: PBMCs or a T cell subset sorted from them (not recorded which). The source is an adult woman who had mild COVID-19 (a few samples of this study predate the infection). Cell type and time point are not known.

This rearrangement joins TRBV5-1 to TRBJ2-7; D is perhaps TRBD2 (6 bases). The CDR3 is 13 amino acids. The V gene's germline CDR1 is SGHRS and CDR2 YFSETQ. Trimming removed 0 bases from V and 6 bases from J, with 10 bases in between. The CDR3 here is CASSLGGVREQYF. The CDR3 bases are TGCGCCAGCAGCTTGGGGGGGGTCCGCGAGCAGTACTTC. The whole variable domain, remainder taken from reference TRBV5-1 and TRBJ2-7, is KAGVTQTPRYLIKTRGQQVTLSCSPISGHRSVSWYQQTPGQGLQFLFEYFSETQRNKGNFPGRFSGRQFSNSRSEMNVSTLELGDSALYLCASSLGGVREQYFGPGTRLTVT.

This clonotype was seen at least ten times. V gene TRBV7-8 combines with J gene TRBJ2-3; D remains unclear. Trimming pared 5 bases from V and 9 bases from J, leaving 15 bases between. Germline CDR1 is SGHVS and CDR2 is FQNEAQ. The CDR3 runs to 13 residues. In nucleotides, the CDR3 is TGTGCCAGCAGCCAACTCTCGACCCGCACGCAGTATTTT. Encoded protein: CASSQLSTRTQYF.

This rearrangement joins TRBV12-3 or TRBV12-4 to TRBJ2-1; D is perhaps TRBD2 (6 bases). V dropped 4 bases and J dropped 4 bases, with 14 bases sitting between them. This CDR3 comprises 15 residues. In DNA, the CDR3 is TGTGCCAGCAGTTCCACTAGCCGAAATTACAATGAGCAGTTCTTC. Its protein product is CASSSTSRNYNEQFF.

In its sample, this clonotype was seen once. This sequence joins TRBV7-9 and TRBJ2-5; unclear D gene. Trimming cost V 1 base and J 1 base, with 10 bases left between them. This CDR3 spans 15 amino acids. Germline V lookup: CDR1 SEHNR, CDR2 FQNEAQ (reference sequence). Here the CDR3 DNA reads TGTGCCAGCAGCTTAGTAGGCCTAACCCAAGAGACCCAGTACTTC. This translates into CASSLVGLTQETQYF.

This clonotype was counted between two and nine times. CDR3 sequence reads: CASSFDRVGSYEQYF. In DNA, the CDR3 is TGCGCCAGCAGCTTCGACAGGGTGGGTTCCTACGAGCAGTACTTC. The chain is built from TRBV5-1 and TRBJ2-7; 7 positions agree with TRBD1. The V segment lost 2 bases and the J segment 1 base; nucleotides outside the gene matches: 6. Germline V gene sequence: CDR1 SGHRS, CDR2 YFSETQ. The CDR3 has 15 residues.

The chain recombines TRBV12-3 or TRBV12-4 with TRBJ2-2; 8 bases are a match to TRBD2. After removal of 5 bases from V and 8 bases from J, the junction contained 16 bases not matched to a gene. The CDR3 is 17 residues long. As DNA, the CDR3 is TGTGCCAGCAGTCCGGGCGGCGGGAGGTCCTTCGGTGGGGAGCTGTTTTTT. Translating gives CASSPGGGRSFGGELFF.

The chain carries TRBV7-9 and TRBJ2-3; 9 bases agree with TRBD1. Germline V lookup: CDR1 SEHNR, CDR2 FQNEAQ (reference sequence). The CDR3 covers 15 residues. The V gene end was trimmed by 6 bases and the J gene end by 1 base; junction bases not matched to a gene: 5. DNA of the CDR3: TGTGCCAGCAGGCACAGGGGGCTGGGCACAGATACGCAGTATTTT. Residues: CASRHRGLGTDTQYF.

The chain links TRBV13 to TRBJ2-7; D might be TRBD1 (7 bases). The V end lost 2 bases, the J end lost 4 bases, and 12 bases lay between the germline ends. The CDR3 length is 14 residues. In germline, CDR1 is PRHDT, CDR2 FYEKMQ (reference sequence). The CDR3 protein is CASSLQGGFYEQYF. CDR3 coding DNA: TGTGCCAGCAGCTTACAGGGGGGATTTTACGAGCAGTACTTC.

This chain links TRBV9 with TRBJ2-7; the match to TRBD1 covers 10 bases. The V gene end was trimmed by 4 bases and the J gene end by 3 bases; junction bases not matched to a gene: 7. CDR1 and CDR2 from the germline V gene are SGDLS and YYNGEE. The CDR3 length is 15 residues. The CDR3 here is CASSRIGTGDYEQYF. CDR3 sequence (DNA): TGTGCCAGCAGCCGGATTGGGACAGGGGACTACGAGCAGTACTTC.

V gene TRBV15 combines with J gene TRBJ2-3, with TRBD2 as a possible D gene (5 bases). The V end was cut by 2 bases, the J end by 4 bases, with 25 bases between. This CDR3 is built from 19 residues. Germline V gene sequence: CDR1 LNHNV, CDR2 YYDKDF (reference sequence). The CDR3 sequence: CATSRPPPDRGPYADTQYF. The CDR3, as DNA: TGTGCCACCAGCAGACCTCCCCCTGACCGGGGTCCCTACGCAGATACGCAGTATTTT.

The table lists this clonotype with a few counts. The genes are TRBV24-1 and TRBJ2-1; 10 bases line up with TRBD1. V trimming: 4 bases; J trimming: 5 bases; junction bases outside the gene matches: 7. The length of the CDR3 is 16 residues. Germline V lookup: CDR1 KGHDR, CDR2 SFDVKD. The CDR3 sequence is CATSDTGQGIDNEQFF. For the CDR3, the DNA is TGTGCCACCAGTGACACGGGACAGGGGATCGACAATGAGCAGTTCTTC.

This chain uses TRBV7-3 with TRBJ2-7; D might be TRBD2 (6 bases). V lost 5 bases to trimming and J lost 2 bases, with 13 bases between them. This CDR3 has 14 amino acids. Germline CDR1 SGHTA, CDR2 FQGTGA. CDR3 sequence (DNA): TGTGCCAGCAGCCCAGGGACTCGCACCTACGAGCAGTACTTC. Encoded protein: CASSPGTRTYEQYF.

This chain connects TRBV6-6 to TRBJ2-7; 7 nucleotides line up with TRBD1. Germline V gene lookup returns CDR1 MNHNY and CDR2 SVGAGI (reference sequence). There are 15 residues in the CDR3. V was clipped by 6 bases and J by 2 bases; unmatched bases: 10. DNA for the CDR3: TGTGCCAGCAGGATACAGGGGCAGGGGCCCTACGAGCAGTACTTC. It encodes CASRIQGQGPYEQYF.

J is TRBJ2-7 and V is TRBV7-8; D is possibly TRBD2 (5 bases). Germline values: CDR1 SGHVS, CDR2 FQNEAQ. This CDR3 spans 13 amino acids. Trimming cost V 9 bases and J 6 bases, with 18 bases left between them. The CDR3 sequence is CASRTVTPSEQYF. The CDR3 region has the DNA TGTGCCAGTCGGACTGTCACCCCGTCCGAGCAGTACTTC.

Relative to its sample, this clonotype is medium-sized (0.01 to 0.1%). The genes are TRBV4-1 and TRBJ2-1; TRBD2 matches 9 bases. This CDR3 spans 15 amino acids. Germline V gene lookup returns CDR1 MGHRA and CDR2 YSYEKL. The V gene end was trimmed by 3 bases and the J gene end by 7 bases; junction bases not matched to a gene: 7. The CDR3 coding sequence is TGCGCCAGCAGCCATATAGCGGGAGATGGGAATGAGCAGTTCTTC. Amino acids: CASSHIAGDGNEQFF.

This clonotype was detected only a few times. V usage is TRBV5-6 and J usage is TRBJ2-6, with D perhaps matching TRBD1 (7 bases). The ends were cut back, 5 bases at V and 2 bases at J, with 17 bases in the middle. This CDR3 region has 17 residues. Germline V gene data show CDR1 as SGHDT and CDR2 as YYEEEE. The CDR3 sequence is CASSGGFGTAGANVLTF. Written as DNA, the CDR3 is TGTGCCAGCAGTGGGGGGTTTGGGACAGCTGGGGCCAACGTCCTGACTTTC.

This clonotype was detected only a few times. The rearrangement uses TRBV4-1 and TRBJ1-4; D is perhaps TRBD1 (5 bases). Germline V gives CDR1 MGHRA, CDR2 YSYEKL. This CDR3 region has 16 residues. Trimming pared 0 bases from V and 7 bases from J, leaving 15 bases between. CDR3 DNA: TGCGCCAGCAGCCAAGATATGGGGGGAGACGGTGAAAAACTGTTTTTT. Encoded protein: CASSQDMGGDGEKLFF.

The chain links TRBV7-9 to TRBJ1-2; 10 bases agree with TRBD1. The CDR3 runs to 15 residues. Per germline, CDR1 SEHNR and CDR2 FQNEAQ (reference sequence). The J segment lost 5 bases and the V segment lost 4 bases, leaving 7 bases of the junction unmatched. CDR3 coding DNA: TGTGCCAGCAGCTCGACAGGGGGCCTCTGGTATGGCTACACCTTC. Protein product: CASSSTGGLWYGYTF.

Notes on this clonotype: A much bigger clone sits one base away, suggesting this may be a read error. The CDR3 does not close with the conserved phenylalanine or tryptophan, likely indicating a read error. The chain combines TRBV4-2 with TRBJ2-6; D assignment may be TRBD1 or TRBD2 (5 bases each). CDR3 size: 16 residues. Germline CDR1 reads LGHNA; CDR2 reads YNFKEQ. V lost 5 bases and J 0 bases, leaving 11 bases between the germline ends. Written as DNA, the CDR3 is TGTGCCAGCAGCGGGGACGGCGACTCTGGGGCCAACGTCCTGACTCTC. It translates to CASSGDGDSGANVLTL.

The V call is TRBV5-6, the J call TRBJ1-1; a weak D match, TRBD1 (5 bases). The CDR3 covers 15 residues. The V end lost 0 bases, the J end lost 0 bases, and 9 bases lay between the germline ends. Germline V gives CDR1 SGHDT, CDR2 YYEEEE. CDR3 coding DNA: TGTGCCAGCAGCTTGGTAGTACAGGTGAACACTGAAGCTTTCTTT. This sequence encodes CASSLVVQVNTEAFF.

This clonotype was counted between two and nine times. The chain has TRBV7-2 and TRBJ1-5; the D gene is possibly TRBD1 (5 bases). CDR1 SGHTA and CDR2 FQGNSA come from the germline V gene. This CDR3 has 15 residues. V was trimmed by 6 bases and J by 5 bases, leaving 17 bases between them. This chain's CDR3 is CASRDTGAADQPQHF. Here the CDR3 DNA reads TGTGCCAGCAGAGACACTGGGGCTGCAGATCAGCCCCAGCATTTT.

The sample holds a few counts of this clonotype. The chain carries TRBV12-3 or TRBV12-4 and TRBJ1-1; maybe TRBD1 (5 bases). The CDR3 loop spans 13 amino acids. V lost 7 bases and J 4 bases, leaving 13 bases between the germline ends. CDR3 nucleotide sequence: TGTGCCAGCATCGGGGCAATGACCACTGAAGCTTTCTTT. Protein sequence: CASIGAMTTEAFF.

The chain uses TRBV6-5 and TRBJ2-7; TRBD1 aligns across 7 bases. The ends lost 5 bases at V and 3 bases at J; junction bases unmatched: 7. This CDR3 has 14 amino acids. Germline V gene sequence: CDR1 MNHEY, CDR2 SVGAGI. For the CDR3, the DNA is TGTGCCAGCAGTCCGGGACAGATATACTACGAGCAGTACTTC. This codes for CASSPGQIYYEQYF.

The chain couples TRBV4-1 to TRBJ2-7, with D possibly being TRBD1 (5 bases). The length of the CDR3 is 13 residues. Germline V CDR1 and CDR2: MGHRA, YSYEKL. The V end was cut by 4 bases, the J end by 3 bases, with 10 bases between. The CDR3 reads CASSLGPNYEQYF. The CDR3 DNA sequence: TGCGCCAGCAGCCTGGGGCCGAACTACGAGCAGTACTTC.

The CDR3 loop reads CSVWTGSTGNTIYF. The DNA of the CDR3 is TGCAGCGTTTGGACAGGCTCGACTGGAAACACCATATATTTT. The chain combines TRBV29-1 with TRBJ1-3; 7 nucleotides align to TRBD1. CDR1 and CDR2 (germline): SQVTM, ANQGSEA. V was pared by 5 bases and J by 2 bases, with 6 bases of the junction left unmatched. The length of the CDR3 is 14 residues.

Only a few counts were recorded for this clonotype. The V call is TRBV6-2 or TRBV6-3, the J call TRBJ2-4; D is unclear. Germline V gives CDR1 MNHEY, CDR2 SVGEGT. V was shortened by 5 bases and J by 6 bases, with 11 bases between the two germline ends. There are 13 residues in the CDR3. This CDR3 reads CASSEEEGNIQYF. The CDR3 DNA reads TGTGCCAGCAGTGAGGAAGAAGGAAACATTCAGTACTTC.

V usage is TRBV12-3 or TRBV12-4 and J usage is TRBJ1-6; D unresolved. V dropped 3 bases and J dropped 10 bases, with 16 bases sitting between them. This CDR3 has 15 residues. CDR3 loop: CASSFDTAGGSPLHF. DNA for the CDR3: TGTGCCAGCAGTTTCGACACGGCAGGCGGATCACCCCTCCACTTT.